This TCR beta chain was profiled in a study of human T cells and chemical hapten exposure. In the study overall: Slight differences in pooled library volume were the main source of varying TCR yields across samples. Study observations and caveats: No change in TCRs above 1 in 1000 frequency was produced by DPC sensitization.

From whole blood left unfractionated, total RNA was extracted. From germline, CDR1 is KGHDR and CDR2 SFDVKD. The CDR3 contains 13 residues. V was cut by 2 bases and J by 13 bases, with 16 bases left in between. This clonotype was observed many times. Its antigen is undetermined. Individual cDNA molecules had unique molecular identifiers attached to them by the library. TCRdb passed the 5' RACE reads through MiXCR, listing each CDR3 protein once. The sample shows about 140,000 distinct CDR3 sequences, around 4% of them seen only once. The clonotype originates from a female donor in good health. The chain combines TRBV24-1 with TRBJ1-2, with D tentatively TRBD1 (6 bases). The CDR3 is CATSDSSRGSSTF. The CDR3 DNA follows: TGTGCCACCAGTGATTCCAGCAGGGGAAGTTCCACCTTC.